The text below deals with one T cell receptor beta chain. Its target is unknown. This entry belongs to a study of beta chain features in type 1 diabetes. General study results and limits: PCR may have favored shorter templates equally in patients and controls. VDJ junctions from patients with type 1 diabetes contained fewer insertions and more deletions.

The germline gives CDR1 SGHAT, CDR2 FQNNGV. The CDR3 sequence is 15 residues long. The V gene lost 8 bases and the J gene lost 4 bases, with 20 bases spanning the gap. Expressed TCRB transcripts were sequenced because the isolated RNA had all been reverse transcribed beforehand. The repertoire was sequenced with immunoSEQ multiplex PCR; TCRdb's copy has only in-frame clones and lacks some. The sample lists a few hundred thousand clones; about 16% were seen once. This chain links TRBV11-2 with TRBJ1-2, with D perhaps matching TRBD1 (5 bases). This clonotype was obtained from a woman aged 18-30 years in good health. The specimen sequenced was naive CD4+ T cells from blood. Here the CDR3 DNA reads TGTGCCAGCCAAGATCCAGGACAAAGAGCCTATGGCTACACCTTC. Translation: CASQDPGQRAYGYTF.